This passage covers 5 T cell receptor beta chains from one sample sequenced in a study of identical twins. TCRdb reprocessed the 5' RACE reads with MiXCR, giving one entry per CDR3 protein. The profile shows 500,000 to 550,000 distinct CDR3 sequences, less than 25% of them singletons. A further study also used this sample, focusing on T cells expressing NK-cell markers.

The sample was CD4+ T cells sorted from blood. These receptor sequences come from a woman aged 18-29 years in good health.

The table lists this clonotype with a few counts. The chain couples TRBV13 to TRBJ2-1, with D tentatively TRBD2 (5 bases). The CDR3 runs 15 residues. Germline-derived CDR1 and CDR2 are PRHDT and FYEKMQ (reference sequence). Deletions cut 6 bases from V and 5 bases from J, with 17 bases between. This CDR3 reads CASRRLGGSDNEQFF. The DNA for the CDR3 is TGTGCCAGCAGACGCCTCGGTGGGAGCGACAATGAGCAGTTCTTC. The full variable domain, with the rest looked up from reference TRBV13 and TRBJ2-1, is AAGVIQSPRHLIKEKRETATLKCYPIPRHDTVYWYQQGPGQDPQFLISFYEKMQSDKGSIPDRFSAQQFSDYHSELNMSSLELGDSALYFCASRRLGGSDNEQFFGPGTRLTVL.

This chain links TRBV25-1 with TRBJ1-2; the D is unclear. The CDR3 has 14 amino acids. V lost 1 base and J lost 2, with 8 bases in between. The germline V gene encodes CDR1 MGHDK and CDR2 SYGVNS. The CDR3 reads CASSELGGNYGYTF. The DNA of the CDR3 is TGTGCCAGCAGTGAATTGGGCGGAAACTATGGCTACACCTTC.

This clonotype was seen a few times. The V call is TRBV20-1, the J call TRBJ2-4; D might be TRBD1 (6 bases). The CDR3 consists of 13 residues. V was trimmed by 6 bases and J by 6 bases, leaving 15 bases between them. The germline gives CDR1 DFQATT, CDR2 SNEGSKA (reference sequence). CDR3 amino acids: CSADDRSGNIQYF. As DNA, the CDR3 is TGCAGTGCAGACGACAGGTCCGGAAACATTCAGTACTTC.

The V call is TRBV13, the J call TRBJ2-3; TRBD1 aligns across 7 bases. J was trimmed by 4 bases and V by 1 base; bases with no gene match: 11. Germline values: CDR1 PRHDT, CDR2 FYEKMQ (reference sequence). The CDR3 has 17 amino acids. The CDR3 DNA reads TGTGCCAGCAGCTTAGAAGGAAACCGGGACAGCGCAGATACGCAGTATTTT. This gives the protein CASSLEGNRDSADTQYF.

This clonotype was detected many times. V is TRBV10-3 and J is TRBJ2-7; D is unclear. Germline assignment: CDR1 ENHRY and CDR2 SYGVKD. This CDR3 region has 12 residues. V lost 3 bases to trimming and J lost 2 bases, with 5 bases between them. The CDR3 DNA follows: TGTGCCATCAGTGATAAGCCCTACGAGCAGTACTTC. The encoded protein is CAISDKPYEQYF.